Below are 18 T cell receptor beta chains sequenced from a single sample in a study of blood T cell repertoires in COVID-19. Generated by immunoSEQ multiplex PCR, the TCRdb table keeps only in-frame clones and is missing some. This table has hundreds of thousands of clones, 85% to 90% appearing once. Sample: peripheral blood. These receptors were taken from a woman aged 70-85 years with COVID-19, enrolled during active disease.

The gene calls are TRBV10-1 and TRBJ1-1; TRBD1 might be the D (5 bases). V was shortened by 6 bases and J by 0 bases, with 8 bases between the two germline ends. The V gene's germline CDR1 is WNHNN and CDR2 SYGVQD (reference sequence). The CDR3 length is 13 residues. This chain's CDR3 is CASRQGMNTEAFF. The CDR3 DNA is TGCGCCAGCAGGCAGGGTATGAACACTGAAGCTTTCTTT.

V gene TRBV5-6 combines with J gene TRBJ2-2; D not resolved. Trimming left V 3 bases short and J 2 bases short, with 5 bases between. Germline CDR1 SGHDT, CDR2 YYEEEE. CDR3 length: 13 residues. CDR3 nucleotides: TGTGCCAGCAGCTACTCTAACACCGGGGAGCTGTTTTTT. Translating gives CASSYSNTGELFF.

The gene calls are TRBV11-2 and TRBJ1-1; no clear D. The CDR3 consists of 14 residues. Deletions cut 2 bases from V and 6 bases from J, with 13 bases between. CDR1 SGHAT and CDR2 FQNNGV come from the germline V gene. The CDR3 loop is CASSLFAGVAEAFF. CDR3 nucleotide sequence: TGTGCCAGCAGCTTATTCGCCGGGGTTGCTGAAGCTTTCTTT.

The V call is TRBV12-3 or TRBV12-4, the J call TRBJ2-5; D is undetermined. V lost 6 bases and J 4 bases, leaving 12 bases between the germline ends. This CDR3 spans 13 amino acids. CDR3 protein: CASRPPGGETQYF. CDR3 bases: TGTGCCAGCAGGCCGCCGGGTGGAGAGACCCAGTACTTC.

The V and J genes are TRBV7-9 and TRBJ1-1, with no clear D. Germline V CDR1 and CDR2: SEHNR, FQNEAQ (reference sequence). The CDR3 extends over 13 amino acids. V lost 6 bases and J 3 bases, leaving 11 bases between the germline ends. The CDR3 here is CASSRQEDTEAFF. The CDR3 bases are TGTGCCAGCAGTCGTCAGGAGGACACTGAAGCTTTCTTT.

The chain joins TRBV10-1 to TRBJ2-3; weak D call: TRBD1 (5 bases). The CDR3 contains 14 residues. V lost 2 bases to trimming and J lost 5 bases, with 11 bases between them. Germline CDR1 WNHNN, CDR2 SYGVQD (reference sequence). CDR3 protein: CASSERTSRDTQYF. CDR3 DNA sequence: TGCGCCAGCAGTGAGAGGACATCACGAGATACGCAGTATTTT.

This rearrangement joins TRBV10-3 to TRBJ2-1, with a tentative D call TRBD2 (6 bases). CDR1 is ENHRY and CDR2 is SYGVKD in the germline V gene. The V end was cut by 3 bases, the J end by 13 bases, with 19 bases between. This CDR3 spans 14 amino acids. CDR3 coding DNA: TGTGCCATCAGTGAAGCAGGCTGGGACTCGCCACAGTTCTTC. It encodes CAISEAGWDSPQFF.

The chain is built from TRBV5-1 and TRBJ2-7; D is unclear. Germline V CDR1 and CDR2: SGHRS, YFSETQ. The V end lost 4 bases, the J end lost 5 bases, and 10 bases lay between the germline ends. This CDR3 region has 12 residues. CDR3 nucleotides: TGCGCCAGCAGCCTCGGTGCCCACGAGCAGTACTTC. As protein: CASSLGAHEQYF.

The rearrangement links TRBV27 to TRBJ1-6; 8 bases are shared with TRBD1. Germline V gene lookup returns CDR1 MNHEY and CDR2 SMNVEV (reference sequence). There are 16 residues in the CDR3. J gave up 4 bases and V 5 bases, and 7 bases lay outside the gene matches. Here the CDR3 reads CASSGQQGVYNSPLHF. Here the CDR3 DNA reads TGTGCCAGCAGTGGGCAACAGGGGGTATATAATTCACCCCTCCACTTT.

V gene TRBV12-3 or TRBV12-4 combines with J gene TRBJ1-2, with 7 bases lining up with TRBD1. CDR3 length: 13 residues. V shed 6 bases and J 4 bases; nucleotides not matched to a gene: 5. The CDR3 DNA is TGTGCCAGCAGCCCAGGGGGTAGCTATGGCTACACCTTC. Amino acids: CASSPGGSYGYTF.

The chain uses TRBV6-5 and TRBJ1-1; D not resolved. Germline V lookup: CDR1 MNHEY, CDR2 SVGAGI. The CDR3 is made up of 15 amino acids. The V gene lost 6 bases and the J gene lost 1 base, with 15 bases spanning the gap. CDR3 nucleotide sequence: TGTGCCAGCAGCCCCCCGGGGTACTGGAACACTGAAGCTTTCTTT. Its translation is CASSPPGYWNTEAFF.

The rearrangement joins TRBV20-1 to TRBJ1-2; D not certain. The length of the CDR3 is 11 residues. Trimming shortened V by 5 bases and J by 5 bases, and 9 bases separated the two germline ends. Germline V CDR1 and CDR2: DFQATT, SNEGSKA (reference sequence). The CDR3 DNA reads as TGCAGTGCTGAGGATAATTATGGCTACACCTTC. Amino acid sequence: CSAEDNYGYTF.

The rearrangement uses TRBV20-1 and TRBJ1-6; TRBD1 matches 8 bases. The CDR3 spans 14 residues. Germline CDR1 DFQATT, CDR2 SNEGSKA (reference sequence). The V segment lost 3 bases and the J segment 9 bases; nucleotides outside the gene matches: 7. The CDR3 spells CSASGGQGASPLHF. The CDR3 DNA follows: TGCAGTGCTAGTGGGGGGCAGGGGGCTTCACCCCTCCACTTT.

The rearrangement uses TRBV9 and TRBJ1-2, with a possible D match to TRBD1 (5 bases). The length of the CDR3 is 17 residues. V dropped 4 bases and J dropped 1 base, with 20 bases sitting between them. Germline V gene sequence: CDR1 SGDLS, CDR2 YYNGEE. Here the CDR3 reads CASSPQRVGGYNYGYTF. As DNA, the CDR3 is TGTGCCAGCAGCCCCCAGCGGGTGGGGGGTTATAACTATGGCTACACCTTC.

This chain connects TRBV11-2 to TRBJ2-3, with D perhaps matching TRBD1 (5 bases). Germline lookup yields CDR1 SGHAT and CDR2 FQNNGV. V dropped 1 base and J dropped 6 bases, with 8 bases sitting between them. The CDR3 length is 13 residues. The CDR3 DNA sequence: TGTGCCAGCAGCTTAGTGGGGCCTGATACGCAGTATTTT. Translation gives CASSLVGPDTQYF.

CDR3 sequence reads: CASSIAHPGVGSPYEQYF. For the CDR3, the DNA is TGTGCCAGTAGTATAGCCCACCCAGGTGTCGGATCCCCCTACGAGCAGTACTTC. The chain couples TRBV19 to TRBJ2-7; D is uncertain. Germline V lookup: CDR1 LNHDA, CDR2 SQIVND (reference sequence). The CDR3 has 18 amino acids. V was clipped by 1 base and J by 2 bases, with 21 bases between them.

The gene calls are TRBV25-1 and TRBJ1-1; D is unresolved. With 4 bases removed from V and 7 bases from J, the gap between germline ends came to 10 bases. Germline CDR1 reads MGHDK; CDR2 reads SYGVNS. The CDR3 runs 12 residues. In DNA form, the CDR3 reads TGTGCCAGCAGTGGGGAGGTCGGTGAAGCTTTCTTT. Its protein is CASSGEVGEAFF.

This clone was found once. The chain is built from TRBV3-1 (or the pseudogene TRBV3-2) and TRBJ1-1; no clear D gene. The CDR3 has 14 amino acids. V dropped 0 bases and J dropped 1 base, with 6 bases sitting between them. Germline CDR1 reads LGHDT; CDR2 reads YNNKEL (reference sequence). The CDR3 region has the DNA TGTGCCAGCAGCCAAGATAACGGGAACACTGAAGCTTTCTTT. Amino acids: CASSQDNGNTEAFF.